Below, 18 T cell receptor beta chains from the same sample are listed, as sequenced in a study of STAT5B mutations in CD4+ large granular lymphocyte leukemia. TCRdb keeps only in-frame clones here, not all; method: immunoSEQ multiplex PCR. The repertoire has just under 4,000 clones, 75% to 85% of them found once; the top ten carry under 85%. The sequenced sample was PBMCs. All receptors derive from a man between 60 and 75 years old with CD4+ T-cell large granular lymphocyte leukemia.

The CDR3, as DNA: TGCAGCGTCGAGGGGGATTGGACTGAAGCTTTCTTT. Its protein is CSVEGDWTEAFF. This chain uses TRBV29-1 with TRBJ1-1, with a tentative D call TRBD1 (6 bases). There are 12 residues in the CDR3. The germline V and J ends were trimmed by 6 bases and 5 bases, with 13 bases remaining between them. CDR1 is SQVTM and CDR2 is ANQGSEA in the germline V gene.

The chain couples TRBV4-2 to TRBJ2-1; 7 bases map to TRBD1. CDR3 length: 15 amino acids. Germline V lookup: CDR1 LGHNA, CDR2 YNFKEQ. Germline trimming cut 3 bases from V and 2 bases from J; bases unmatched to any gene: 4. The CDR3 loop reads CASSHDRAPYNEQFF. In DNA, the CDR3 is TGTGCCAGCAGCCACGACAGGGCTCCCTACAATGAGCAGTTCTTC.

The genes are TRBV6-1 and TRBJ2-7; TRBD2 aligns across 8 bases. Germline CDR1 and CDR2: MNHNS and SASEGT. The V gene end was trimmed by 6 bases and the J gene end by 5 bases; junction bases not matched to a gene: 9. The CDR3 loop spans 14 amino acids. The CDR3 region has the DNA TGTGCCAGCAGGGAGAGCGGGGGTCTGGACGAGCAGTACTTC. Its translation: CASRESGGLDEQYF.

The gene calls are TRBV7-9 and TRBJ2-1; TRBD1 might be the D (6 bases). Looked up from germline, CDR1 is SEHNR and CDR2 is FQNEAQ (reference sequence). The V gene lost 7 bases and the J gene lost 5 bases, with 18 bases spanning the gap. This CDR3 is built from 15 residues. The CDR3 reads CASTAGDKMDNEQFF. Written as DNA, the CDR3 is TGTGCCAGCACCGCCGGGGACAAAATGGACAATGAGCAGTTCTTC.

The chain is built from TRBV15 and TRBJ2-7, with D possibly called TRBD1 or TRBD2 (5 bases each). V shed 5 bases and J shed 1 base, with 15 bases lying between them. CDR3 length: 15 residues. Germline V lookup: CDR1 LNHNV, CDR2 YYDKDF (reference sequence). The CDR3 spells CATSEGTVGSYEQYF. Written as DNA, the CDR3 is TGTGCCACCAGCGAAGGGACGGTGGGGTCCTACGAGCAGTACTTC.

The chain uses TRBV5-1 and TRBJ1-1, with D hard to call. V gave up 0 bases and J gave up 8 bases, with 11 bases separating them. Per germline, CDR1 SGHRS and CDR2 YFSETQ. CDR3 length equals 13 residues. Here the CDR3 reads CASSLAGGEEAFF. DNA of the CDR3: TGCGCCAGCAGCTTGGCAGGTGGGGAAGAAGCTTTCTTT.

This rearrangement joins TRBV30 to TRBJ1-6; 7 bases line up with TRBD1. The J segment lost 7 bases and the V segment lost 7 bases, leaving 10 bases of the junction unmatched. The germline CDR1 and CDR2 sequences are GTSNPN and SVGIG (reference sequence). The length of the CDR3 is 14 residues. The CDR3 here is CASTQVRGNSPLHF. The CDR3 DNA sequence: TGTGCCTCCACCCAGGTCAGGGGGAATTCACCCCTCCACTTT. The entire variable domain, with the rest obtained from reference TRBV30 and TRBJ1-6, is as follows: SQTIHQWPATLVQPVGSPLSLECTVEGTSNPNLYWYRQAAGRGLQLLFYSVGIGQISSEVPQNLSASRPQDRQFILSSKKLLLSDSGFYLCASTQVRGNSPLHFGNGTRLTVT.

The V and J genes are TRBV7-9 and TRBJ2-1; D ambiguous. V was cut by 3 bases and J by 0 bases, with 9 bases left in between. This CDR3 is 15 amino acids long. The germline CDR1 and CDR2 sequences are SEHNR and FQNEAQ (reference sequence). The CDR3 nucleotides read TGTGCCAGCAGCTTGCGCAGAAGCTCCTACAATGAGCAGTTCTTC. This codes for CASSLRRSSYNEQFF.

This clone was counted a few times. The rearrangement uses TRBV10-3 and TRBJ1-4, with D possibly being TRBD1 (5 bases). Trimming cost V 6 bases and J 4 bases, with 15 bases left between them. This CDR3 spans 15 amino acids. Germline V gene sequence: CDR1 ENHRY, CDR2 SYGVKD. This chain's CDR3 is CAIRDPDSYNEKLFF. CDR3 DNA: TGTGCCATCAGAGACCCCGACAGCTATAATGAAAAACTGTTTTTT.

This chain joins TRBV5-6 and TRBJ1-5, with TRBD1 as a possible D gene (5 bases). V dropped 2 bases and J dropped 4 bases, with 10 bases sitting between them. There are 14 residues in the CDR3. Germline V gene data show CDR1 as SGHDT and CDR2 as YYEEEE. The DNA for the CDR3 is TGTGCCAGCAGCTTCAAAGGGGCTAATCAGCCCCAGCATTTT. Translating it yields CASSFKGANQPQHF.

This clone showed up just a few times. The rearrangement uses TRBV10-3 and TRBJ2-3; D is unclear. The CDR3 contains 10 residues. The germline V gene has CDR1 ENHRY and CDR2 SYGVKD. The V gene lost 10 bases and the J gene lost 6 bases, with 8 bases spanning the gap. CDR3 nucleotides: TGTGCCACCCTGGGGGATACGCAGTATTTT. This translates into CATLGDTQYF.

This clone appeared a few times. The J gene is TRBJ1-6, the V gene TRBV27; D is possibly TRBD1 (6 bases). Germline V CDR1 and CDR2: MNHEY, SMNVEV (reference sequence). There are 16 residues in the CDR3. V gave up 7 bases and J gave up 6 bases, with 19 bases separating them. The CDR3 bases are TGTGCCAGCATGTCCGGGGGGGGCCCAGGTAATTCACCCCTCCACTTT. Protein product: CASMSGGGPGNSPLHF.

This clone was observed a few times. The chain uses TRBV19 and TRBJ2-3, with 9 bases identical to TRBD1. The CDR3 has 15 amino acids. With 4 bases clipped from V and 4 bases from J, the junction kept 6 bases outside the gene matches. Germline V gene sequence: CDR1 LNHDA, CDR2 SQIVND (reference sequence). The CDR3 DNA sequence: TGTGCCAGTAGTACCCGGGACAGGGCTGCAGATACGCAGTATTTT. It specifies CASSTRDRAADTQYF.

The gene calls are TRBV6-1 and TRBJ2-1, with TRBD2 matching 8 bases. This CDR3 region has 18 residues. Trimming took 4 bases from V and 6 from J; bases not matched to a gene: 17. Germline CDR1 reads MNHNS; CDR2 reads SASEGT. The DNA of the CDR3 is TGTGCCAGCAGTGGCCCCAGCGGGGCGGGGGGCCATCTCAATGAGCAGTTCTTC. This gives the protein CASSGPSGAGGHLNEQFF.

The chain recombines TRBV14 with TRBJ2-1; D unclear. This CDR3 has 18 residues. Germline CDR1 is SGHDN and CDR2 is FVKESK. V gave up 0 bases and J gave up 3 bases, with 18 bases separating them. CDR3: CASSQDKELRLGYNEQFF. CDR3 bases: TGTGCCAGCAGCCAAGATAAAGAGCTAAGGCTAGGCTACAATGAGCAGTTCTTC.

The chain couples TRBV4-1 to TRBJ2-2; possible D gene TRBD1, 6 bases. Germline loops: CDR1 MGHRA, CDR2 YSYEKL. V lost 7 bases and J 0 bases, leaving 15 bases between the germline ends. The CDR3 sequence is 16 residues long. The CDR3 loop is CASTDRPGTNTGELFF. In nucleotides, the CDR3 is TGCGCCAGCACCGACAGGCCGGGCACGAACACCGGGGAGCTGTTTTTT.

On this clone: Other DNA sequences in this sample translate to the same CDR3. The chain employs TRBV6-1 and TRBJ1-4; D unresolved. V was pared by 6 bases and J by 0 bases, with 11 bases between. This CDR3 contains 15 residues. CDR1 is MNHNS and CDR2 is SASEGT in the germline V gene. The CDR3 loop is CASSPGPATNEKLFF. CDR3 DNA: TGTGCCAGCAGCCCGGGCCCTGCAACTAATGAAAAACTGTTTTTT.

A single count supports this clone. The gene calls are TRBV11-3 and TRBJ2-1, with 8 bases aligning to TRBD1. CDR1 is SGHNT and CDR2 is YENEEA in the germline V gene. The CDR3 is 15 residues long. V lost 5 bases and J lost 2; bases outside the gene matches: 5. The CDR3 DNA reads TGTGCCAGCAGCCCGAGCAGGGGGCCCTACAATGAGCAGTTCTTC. Its protein product is CASSPSRGPYNEQFF. The full variable domain, its missing parts supplied by reference TRBV11-3 and TRBJ2-1, is EAGVVQSPRYKIIEKKQPVAFWCNPISGHNTLYWYLQNLGQGPELLIRYENEEAVDDSQLPKDRFSAERLKGVDSTLKIQPAELGDSAVYLCASSPSRGPYNEQFFGPGTRLTVL.